This T cell receptor beta chain is from a study of spatial heterogeneity in lung cancer. Each TCR cDNA molecule bore a unique molecular identifier. TCRdb re-derived calls from the 5' RACE reads in MiXCR, one entry per CDR3 protein. The data show approximately 2,800 distinct CDR3 sequences, approximately 11% seen once. By share, this clonotype ranks as medium-sized (0.01 to 0.1%). The antigen remains undetermined. Time point noted: sample taken at primary tumor resection. Donation came from some 72 patients with untreated early-stage non-small cell lung cancer. Tumor, nontumor lung or frozen PBMC supplied whole RNA that was sequenced unsorted. Study-wide results and caveats: Ubiquitous and regional nonsynonymous mutations were tracked by counts of ubiquitous and regional expanded TCRs, respectively. The study found that expanded intratumoral alpha and beta TCR counts tracked tumor mutation counts.

The sample in question was lung tumor tissue, obtained at surgery. This receptor was identified in a male donor with early-stage non-small cell lung cancer.

The DNA for the CDR3 is TGCGCCAGCAGCTTACCCGGGACAGGCCTATATAATTCACCCCTCCACTTT. Encoded protein: CASSLPGTGLYNSPLHF. V is TRBV5-1 and J is TRBJ1-6, with 8 bases identical to TRBD1. Germline trimming cut 2 bases from V and 4 bases from J; bases unmatched to any gene: 8. CDR1 and CDR2 from the germline V gene are SGHRS and YFSETQ. This CDR3 region has 17 residues.